This T cell receptor beta chain was retrieved from a study of OX40 agonist ivuxolimab in advanced cancers. For the wider study: The costimulatory receptor OX40 (CD134) was targeted by ivuxolimab, a fully human IgG2 agonistic monoclonal antibody. The monotherapy dose-escalation portion (N of about 50 patients) of the phase I ivuxolimab trial is reported in the paper. Partial responses were achieved by three dose-escalation patients, of whom one had hepatocellular carcinoma and two had cutaneous melanoma. Among the roughly 50 dose-escalation patients, around 19 had hepatocellular carcinoma, around 15 melanoma, 9 renal cell carcinoma and 9 head and neck cancer. Patients were allowed to have had prior anti-PD-1, anti-PD-L1 or anti-CTLA-4 therapy, and around 43% of the dose-escalation patients had been treated with checkpoint inhibitors. The point of sequencing TCRbeta in the periphery was to test whether ivuxolimab changed TCR sequence diversity and drove clonal T-cell expansion. Intravenous ivuxolimab was administered to patients every 2 weeks at six dose levels: 0.01, 0.1, 0.3, 1.5, 3 and 10 mg/kg. In the dose-escalation cohort, 70% to 90% of patients were male, and the mean age was approximately 60 years with a range of about 20 to 79. Findings and caveats that apply to the study as a whole: At doses of 0.1 to 3.0 mg/kg, clonal expansion of both CD4+ and CD8+ blood T cells was observed from baseline to week 6. Low levels of normalized T-cell clonal expansion were also shown by some nonresponding patients. The antigen specificity of the clonally expanded peripheral T cells was not determined. In the 0.1-3.0 mg/kg groups, partial responders were among the patients with the lowest normalized peripheral clonal expansion, particularly in CD8+ T cells. After ivuxolimab, CD8+ T cells had more expanded clones than CD4+ T cells on average.

In regard to this clone: Its antigen is unknown. Per-nucleotide qualities are absent, and no much larger clonotype sits a single base away.

The CDR3 runs 15 amino acids, cysteine and phenylalanine included. Only the CDR3 DNA is retained, 45 bases long and in frame from the first base. Compared with germline, V lacks 5 bases and J lacks 5 bases; bases without a gene match: 7. CDR1 and CDR2 are drawn from the germline V gene: MNHEY, SVGAGI. Patients with autoimmune disease history or receiving systemic immunosuppression were excluded from the trial. Peripheral blood for TCR sequencing was drawn from every dose cohort at baseline, at cycle 4 day 1 and at cycle 7 day 1. Samples were obtained from an open-label, multicenter, first-in-human phase I dose-escalation trial of ivuxolimab. Adults with locally advanced or metastatic melanoma, renal cell carcinoma, hepatocellular carcinoma or head and neck squamous cell carcinoma were enrolled in the trial. CD4+ and CD8+ T cells were sorted separately from peripheral blood before TCR sequencing. To sequence the TCRbeta CDR3 region, genomic DNA was isolated from the sorted cells. The immunoSEQ Assay was used for sequencing of TCRbeta CDR3 regions. The clones in this table, taken by TCRdb from immuneACCESS, are in-frame only. Not every clone is retained; where verified, under half of the shortfall comes from an unresolved V gene, and the cause of the rest is unknown. In this sample the table shows 15,000 to 20,000 clones, roughly 80% of which occur a single time. The ten top clones hold roughly 27% of the sample.

Recombination joined TRBV6-5 with TRBJ2-1; 9 junctional bases match TRBD2. The sample in question was CD4+ or CD8+ T cells sorted from blood, obtained in a trial of the OX40 agonist ivuxolimab. The TCR comes from an adult with an advanced solid tumor such as melanoma, head and neck, liver or kidney cancer. The CDR3 amino acid sequence is: CASSPEVAGDNEQFF. The nucleotide sequence reads TGTGCCAGCAGTCCCGAGGTAGCGGGGGACAATGAGCAGTTCTTC.